Reported below is one T cell receptor beta chain. This clonotype was observed a handful of times. The clone's antigen remains unknown. The input lacks base qualities; no much larger clone sits a single base away. This entry belongs to a study of T cells after yellow fever vaccination (dated by TCRdb to between 2018 and 2020). Turning to the overall study: Libraries from fractions with low cell numbers were prepared with the SMART-Seq v4 Ultra Low Input RNA kit. Blood samples were taken at several timepoints before and after primary and secondary immunization, and bulk PBMC replicates and cell subsets were isolated. To track T-cell clones before and after primary and booster YFV17D yellow fever vaccination, bulk TCR alpha and beta repertoires were sequenced longitudinally. Two healthy male donors, one aged 18 to 30 and one aged 30 to 40 years, made up the cohort.

The treatment or condition label on this specimen signifies: live attenuated yellow fever vaccine strain. PBMCs were isolated from peripheral blood using a standard Ficoll-Paque protocol. Dynabeads CD4 and CD8 positive selection kits were used to isolate the CD4 and CD8 T-cell fractions. RNA was extracted with TriZol from bulk PBMCs, CD4 and CD8 fractions, and dextramer-positive and dextramer-negative fractions. CDR1 SGHNT and CDR2 YENEEA were looked up in the germline V gene. Ends trimmed: V by 0 bases, J by 2 bases; bases unmatched to a gene: 10. Its CDR3 holds 18 amino acids, cysteine through phenylalanine. Here the CDR3 DNA is all that survives: 54 bases in frame from base 1. What the study reported, not specific to this receptor: A small share of clonotypes was detected in both CD4 and CD8 compartments, with the overlap likely arising from convergent recombination. Most clones expanded after primary vaccination (96% of CD4 and approximately 90% of CD8) were re-detected after the booster, suggesting that broad memory maintenance occurred. FACS-sorted repertoires could contain abundant contaminating clonotypes from the bulk population, so computational filtering was required. Because the study included only a couple of donors, the extent to which the findings can be generalized is limited. Compared with the primary T-cell response, the secondary T-cell response was faster but weaker, reaching its peak on day 5 rather than on day 15.

The sequencer listed for this sample is Illumina NovaSeq 6000. TCR cDNA was synthesized by 5'RACE template switching, which introduced a universal primer site and unique molecular identifiers. Priming of cDNA synthesis was performed from both the TCR alpha and TCR beta constant segments. Two PCR steps were used to amplify libraries, with sample barcodes and sequencing adapters being added in the second step. Libraries were sequenced on Illumina HiSeq 2500 (2x100 bp) or NovaSeq (2x150 bp). Processing in the source paper ran as follows. MIGEC was used to demultiplex reads and collapse the reads into UMI consensus sequences, and MiXCR was used for V(D)J alignment. Vaccine-responding clonotypes were identified with edgeR using replicate PBMC samples, with FDR below 0.01 and a log2 fold change above 5 up to day 15 being required. Bulk clonotypes were assigned CD4 or CD8 identity according to which sequenced CD4 or CD8 repertoire held them at higher abundance. The public sequencing data were trimmed at Q25 with fastp and processed into clonotypes with MiXCR by TCRdb, which kept only in-frame beta chains. Rows are unified per CDR3 protein, each entry keeping the most common DNA and genes. TCRdb assigned the V and J calls; the authors' analysis was not used. In this sample the table shows about 340,000 distinct CDR3 sequences, roughly an eighth of which occur a single time. The ten largest clones add up to 2.5% to 4% of the sample.

This sequence was found in a man between 18 and 35 years old who received the YFV17D yellow fever vaccine. This receptor chain uses TRBV11-3 and TRBJ2-1, with 7 bases in between that match TRBD2. The sequencing here drew on CD4+ T cells sorted from PBMCs, taken 15 days after the yellow fever booster vaccination. The base sequence is TGTGCCAGCAGCTTAGATCAGGGAGGGTCCAGCACCTACAATGAGCAGTTCTTC. This sequence encodes CASSLDQGGSSTYNEQFF.